Listed here is a single T cell receptor (beta chain). The sample belongs to a study of cytomegalovirus exposure and HLA in healthy donors. The CDR3 is 15 residues long. CDR1 is ENHRY and CDR2 is SYGVKD in the germline V gene. With V trimmed by 3 bases and J by 3 bases, 4 bases remained unmatched. PCR involved 60 Vbeta and 13 Jbeta primers. Here immunoSEQ multiplex PCR was the method, and the copy in TCRdb shows in-frame clones only, minus some. The sample holds 200,000 or so clones, just under 80% seen once. Sequenced material: PBMCs. The chain joins TRBV10-3 to TRBJ2-1; the match to TRBD2 covers 8 bases. The TCR originated in a young woman in good health and CMV-seropositive. The CDR3 DNA is TGTGCCATCAGTGATGCGGGGGGAGACTACAATGAGCAGTTCTTC. Its protein product is CAISDAGGDYNEQFF.